This T cell receptor beta chain was identified in a study of blood T cell repertoires in COVID-19. This clone was picked up one time. Germline-derived CDR1 and CDR2 are MGHRA and YSYEKL. The CDR3 is 16 residues long. V lost 4 bases, J lost 5 bases, and 10 bases stayed unmatched. Per the authors' pipeline: By means of reference gene primer amplification, nucleated cell counts were estimated. Method: immunoSEQ multiplex PCR; TCRdb's copy keeps in-frame clones and lacks some. For V, J and clone size, that table is used; D and trimming come from the DNA. This table holds 380,000 or so clones, approximately 88% found once.

The specimen sequenced was peripheral blood. The V and J genes are TRBV4-1 and TRBJ1-3, with 8 bases fitting TRBD1. This TCR was sampled from a man aged 40-55 years with acute or convalescent COVID-19. The CDR3 sequence: CASSPQSDRARNTIYF. As DNA, the CDR3 is TGCGCCAGCAGCCCCCAATCGGACAGGGCTAGAAACACCATATATTTT.